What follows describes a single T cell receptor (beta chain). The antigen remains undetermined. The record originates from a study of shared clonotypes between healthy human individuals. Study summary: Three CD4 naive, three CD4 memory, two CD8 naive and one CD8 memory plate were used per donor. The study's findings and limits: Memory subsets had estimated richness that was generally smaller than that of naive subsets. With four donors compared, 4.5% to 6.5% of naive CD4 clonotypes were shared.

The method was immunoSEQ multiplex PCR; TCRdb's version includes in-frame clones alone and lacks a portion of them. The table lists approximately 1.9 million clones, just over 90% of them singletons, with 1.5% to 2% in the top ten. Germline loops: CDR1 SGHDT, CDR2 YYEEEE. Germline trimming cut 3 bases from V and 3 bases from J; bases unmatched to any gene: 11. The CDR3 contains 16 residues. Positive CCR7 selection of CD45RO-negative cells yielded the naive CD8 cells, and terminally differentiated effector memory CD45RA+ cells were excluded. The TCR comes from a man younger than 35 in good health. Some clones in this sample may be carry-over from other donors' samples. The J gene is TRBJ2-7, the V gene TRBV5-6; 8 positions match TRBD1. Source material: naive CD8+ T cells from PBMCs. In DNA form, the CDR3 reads TGTGCCAGCAGCTCCCAGAGACAGGGGATGTACTACGAGCAGTACTTC. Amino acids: CASSSQRQGMYYEQYF.